In this sample, the clone carrying this T cell receptor (beta chain) turned up a few times. Antigen unknown. The data were obtained in a study of yellow fever vaccine responses in identical twins. The study's findings and limits: Twins' vaccine T cell response reportedly gave the appearance of partial convergence and partial personalization.

Germline CDR1 and CDR2: ENHRY and SYGVKD. This CDR3 has 16 amino acids. The germline V and J ends were trimmed by 0 bases and 5 bases, with 14 bases remaining between them. Using its own MiXCR run on the RT-PCR reads, TCRdb lists one record per CDR3 protein. This sample has 30,000 to 40,000 distinct CDR3 sequences, with 45% to 65% found just once. The specimen comprised T cells from blood (PBMCs), unsorted or a sorted subset (not recorded which), sampled before or after yellow fever vaccination (not recorded which). The sequence was collected from a woman aged 18-29 years who received the yellow fever vaccine. The gene calls are TRBV10-3 and TRBJ1-5, with D possibly matching TRBD1 (5 bases). CDR3 sequence reads: CAISESGGGGYQPQHF. The CDR3 DNA is TGTGCCATCAGTGAGTCCGGTGGGGGGGGATATCAGCCCCAGCATTTT.